The 18 T cell receptor beta chains below were found in one sample sequenced in a study of blood T cell repertoires in COVID-19. The table came from immunoSEQ multiplex PCR; TCRdb's copy has only in-frame clones and leaves some out. This sample carries about 480,000 clones, 80% to 90% of them seen once, and the ten largest clones take around 7.9%. Sequencing was performed on PBMCs or T cells enriched from blood (not recorded which). The receptors derive from a woman aged 55-70 years who had recovered from COVID-19.

This clone showed up just once. The chain uses TRBV5-1 and TRBJ2-3, with a tentative D call TRBD2 (5 bases). V lost 4 bases and J 5 bases, leaving 17 bases between the germline ends. Germline values: CDR1 SGHRS, CDR2 YFSETQ. This CDR3 region has 15 residues. The chain's CDR3 is CASSLVRGAGDTQYF. In DNA form, the CDR3 reads TGCGCCAGCAGCCTGGTTCGGGGAGCAGGAGATACGCAGTATTTT.

Comment on this clone: Mismatch with germline at one junction end may stem from a read error. The chain couples TRBV3-1 (or the pseudogene TRBV3-2) to TRBJ1-2; the D is unclear. CDR1 is LGHDT, CDR2 YNNKEL, per germline (reference sequence). The CDR3 runs to 15 residues. The CDR3 here is CASSQGAGQAYGYTF. The CDR3 coding sequence is TGTGCCAGCAGTCAAGGTGCAGGCCAAGCTTATGGCTACACCTTC.

The gene calls are TRBV15 and TRBJ1-5; 7 bases line up with TRBD1. CDR3 size: 15 residues. CDR1 is LNHNV and CDR2 is YYDKDF in the germline V gene (reference sequence). V lost 1 base and J lost 4; bases outside the gene matches: 4. The CDR3 sequence is CATSRGQGGNQPQHF. CDR3 nucleotides: TGTGCCACCAGCAGAGGACAGGGAGGAAATCAGCCCCAGCATTTT.

In this sample, this clone turned up once. CDR3 in DNA: TGTGCCAGCAGCCCGGGACACTTAAACATTCAGTACTTC. Translation: CASSPGHLNIQYF. The chain employs TRBV11-2 and TRBJ2-4, with D perhaps TRBD1 (6 bases). In germline, CDR1 is SGHAT, CDR2 FQNNGV. This CDR3 spans 13 amino acids. The V end was cut by 5 bases, the J end by 6 bases, with 11 bases between.

The chain is built from TRBV5-1 and TRBJ2-3; possible D gene TRBD2, 5 bases. Germline V gene data show CDR1 as SGHRS and CDR2 as YFSETQ. This CDR3 comprises 15 residues. The V gene lost 4 bases and the J gene lost 1 base, with 13 bases spanning the gap. Here the CDR3 DNA reads TGCGCCAGCAGCGTGGTAGCGTCCGGCACAGATACGCAGTATTTT. It encodes CASSVVASGTDTQYF.

This clone was found a few times. The V and J genes are TRBV9 and TRBJ1-5, with a possible D match to TRBD1 (6 bases). The V end lost 2 bases, the J end lost 2 bases, and 14 bases lay between the germline ends. The CDR3 consists of 16 residues. Germline V CDR1 and CDR2: SGDLS, YYNGEE. CDR3 coding DNA: TGTGCCAGCAGCGTGGTCAGGGGCGAGGGCAATCAGCCCCAGCATTTT. It translates to CASSVVRGEGNQPQHF.

The chain has TRBV19 and TRBJ1-5, with a possible D match to TRBD1 (6 bases). The CDR3 runs 15 residues. Trimming removed 2 bases from V and 7 bases from J, with 15 bases in between. Germline CDR1 is LNHDA and CDR2 is SQIVND (reference sequence). The CDR3, as DNA: TGTGCCAGTAGTATACCGCAGGGGTTGGAGCAGCCCCAGCATTTT. Residues: CASSIPQGLEQPQHF.

The rearrangement joins TRBV12-3 or TRBV12-4 to TRBJ2-6, with D unclear. The CDR3 totals 13 residues. Trimming pared 6 bases from V and 3 bases from J, leaving 6 bases between. The CDR3 spells CASRNFGANVLTF. The CDR3 DNA follows: TGTGCCAGCAGGAACTTTGGGGCCAACGTCCTGACTTTC.

The chain recombines TRBV6-5 with TRBJ1-4, with TRBD1 as a possible D gene (5 bases). The ends were cut back, 0 bases at V and 2 bases at J, with 7 bases in the middle. The CDR3 loop spans 15 amino acids. From germline, CDR1 is MNHEY and CDR2 SVGAGI. As DNA, the CDR3 is TGTGCCAGCAGTTACTCGCGGGGGACTAATGAAAAACTGTTTTTT. Encoded protein: CASSYSRGTNEKLFF.

This chain's CDR3 is CASSEYRRQGSLEKLFF. The DNA for the CDR3 is TGTGCCAGCAGTGAATATCGTCGACAGGGGAGTTTGGAAAAACTGTTTTTT. The chain has TRBV25-1 and TRBJ1-4; 8 positions match TRBD1. Germline V gene lookup returns CDR1 MGHDK and CDR2 SYGVNS. J lost 8 bases, V lost 0 bases, and 11 bases had no gene match. The CDR3 length is 17 residues.

The chain employs TRBV3-1 (or the pseudogene TRBV3-2) and TRBJ2-4; TRBD2 matches 13 bases. Germline CDR1 and CDR2: LGHDT and YNNKEL (reference sequence). The V gene end was trimmed by 4 bases and the J gene end by 0 bases; junction bases not matched to a gene: 9. The CDR3 length is 19 residues. DNA of the CDR3: TGTGCCAGCAGCCCCCGACTAGCGGGGGGCTCACTAGCCAAAAACATTCAGTACTTC. Protein: CASSPRLAGGSLAKNIQYF.

V and J are TRBV20-1 and TRBJ1-1; 8 bases align to TRBD1. The germline V gene encodes CDR1 DFQATT and CDR2 SNEGSKA (reference sequence). The CDR3 runs 13 residues. With V trimmed by 3 bases and J by 5 bases, 5 bases remained unmatched. CDR3 protein: CSASDHRGTEAFF. CDR3 coding DNA: TGCAGTGCTAGTGATCACAGGGGGACTGAAGCTTTCTTT.

The chain joins TRBV19 to TRBJ1-1, with D possibly matching TRBD1 (5 bases). Germline V lookup: CDR1 LNHDA, CDR2 SQIVND (reference sequence). The V end lost 1 base, the J end lost 0 bases, and 15 bases lay between the germline ends. The CDR3 sequence is 17 residues long. CDR3 in DNA: TGTGCCAGTAGTATAGGGGCCCCAGACAGCATGAACACTGAAGCTTTCTTT. Residues: CASSIGAPDSMNTEAFF. Using reference TRBV19 and TRBJ1-1 for the parts outside the CDR3, the full variable domain is DGGITQSPKYLFRKEGQNVTLSCEQNLNHDAMYWYRQDPGQGLRLIYYSQIVNDFQKGDIAEGYSVSREKKESFPLTVTSAQKNPTAFYLCASSIGAPDSMNTEAFFGQGTRLTVV.

The chain recombines TRBV19 with TRBJ1-3; D not certain. CDR1 and CDR2 (germline): LNHDA, SQIVND (reference sequence). The V end lost 9 bases, the J end lost 0 bases, and 9 bases lay between the germline ends. This CDR3 is 13 amino acids long. The CDR3: CASRTYSGNTIYF. Written as DNA, the CDR3 is TGTGCCAGCCGAACCTACTCTGGAAACACCATATATTTT.

The chain combines TRBV15 with TRBJ1-5; 10 bases match TRBD1. This CDR3 contains 18 residues. V shed 5 bases, J shed 2 bases, and the junction held 12 bases outside the gene matches. Per germline, CDR1 LNHNV and CDR2 YYDKDF (reference sequence). The CDR3 bases are TGTGCCACCAGCTCAAATGACAGGGGGCGGCTTGGCAATCAGCCCCAGCATTTT. This codes for CATSSNDRGRLGNQPQHF.

The chain has TRBV4-1 and TRBJ2-7, with D possibly being TRBD1 (6 bases). The ends were cut back, 1 base at V and 4 bases at J, with 14 bases in the middle. CDR1 and CDR2 from the germline V gene are MGHRA and YSYEKL. This CDR3 has 15 residues. DNA for the CDR3: TGCGCCAGCAGCCAAGCTCCGAGGGGGTTGTACGAGCAGTACTTC. Encoded protein: CASSQAPRGLYEQYF.

The chain combines TRBV6-5 with TRBJ2-7; 7 bases align to TRBD2. The CDR3 consists of 13 residues. Germline lookup yields CDR1 MNHEY and CDR2 SVGAGI. V was pared by 2 bases and J by 3 bases, with 1 base of the junction left unmatched. This chain's CDR3 is CASSYGTNYEQYF. The CDR3 region has the DNA TGTGCCAGCAGTTACGGGACTAACTACGAGCAGTACTTC.

The chain carries TRBV29-1 and TRBJ1-1; D is unclear. Germline CDR1 SQVTM, CDR2 ANQGSEA. Trimming shortened V by 7 bases and J by 6 bases, and 12 bases separated the two germline ends. This CDR3 comprises 11 residues. Here the CDR3 DNA reads TGCAGCGCGGGCCGGGATTCTGAAGCTTTCTTT. The encoded protein is CSAGRDSEAFF.